A single T cell receptor beta chain is shown here with its context. These data come from a study of shared T cell receptors in the human thymus. Between the trimmed V and J ends, which lost 5 bases and 1 base, there was a span of 8 bases. Looked up from germline, CDR1 is MDHEN and CDR2 is SYDVKM. The CDR3 is 13 amino acids. Profiled with immunoSEQ multiplex PCR; TCRdb holds only in-frame clones, not every one. In the table there are under 850,000 clones, more than 75% of which are singletons. Separately, the same data were catalogued under a study of human thymus T cells.

Sequences were obtained from thymocytes. This TCR derives from a boy under two years old with a congenital heart defect. This chain uses TRBV28 with TRBJ1-1, with D tentatively TRBD1 (5 bases). The CDR3 spells CASSVGGNTEAFF. For the CDR3, the DNA is TGTGCCAGCAGTGTCGGGGGGAACACTGAAGCTTTCTTT.